This T cell receptor beta chain was sequenced in a study of T cell repertoires in Merkel cell carcinoma (dated by TCRdb to the late 2010s). At the level of the whole study: Patients who had received intralesional immunotherapy or systemic immune checkpoint blockade prior to the biopsy were excluded. MCPyV-specific clonotypes were first defined by tetramer sorting, cloning and paired TCR sequencing of expanded tumor-infiltrating lymphocytes. Inclusion required a diagnosis of MCPyV-positive Merkel cell carcinoma and successful in vitro expansion of tumor-infiltrating lymphocytes. The paper as a whole reports these results and caveats: Normal tissue biopsies were not studied.

The immunoSEQ assay was used for TRB CDR3 sequencing and data processing of tumor genomic DNA. This is the immuneACCESS table as TCRdb keeps it, with only in-frame sequences that have V and J called. A part of the clones is gone; compared with another copy, unresolved V genes explain less than half, and the rest is unexplained. The sample table records more than 12,000 clones; roughly 71% of these occur just once. The ten largest account for over 15% of the sample. Its CDR3 holds 14 amino acids, cysteine through phenylalanine. The only DNA kept is the CDR3, 42 bases in frame from the first base. In the germline V gene, CDR1 corresponds to LGHNA and CDR2 to YSLEER. V is cut by 1 base and J by 3 bases, and the space between the germline ends is 10 bases. Turning to this clone: This clone's antigen is unknown. No base qualities exist here, and no much larger clone lies one base off it.

Each study subject had MCPyV-positive Merkel cell carcinoma confirmed by biopsy and had serum antibodies to T-antigen that tested positive. Genomic DNA was extracted from several adjacent 10-micron frozen tumor sections without cell sorting or culture. About 5 x 5 x 5 mm of tumor biopsy tissue was frozen in optimal cutting temperature compound. The presence of abundant Merkel cell carcinoma and infiltrating cells in the frozen biopsy was confirmed on hematoxylin and eosin scout sections. The specimen was tumor tissue. The sequence was collected from an adult with Merkel cell carcinoma. The sequence is built from TRBV4-3 and TRBJ2-7; the D gene is perhaps TRBD1, on 6 matching bases. The sequence in DNA is TGCGCCAGCAGCCAAGCGTACAGGGTCTACGAGCAGTACTTC. Its coded protein is CASSQAYRVYEQYF.